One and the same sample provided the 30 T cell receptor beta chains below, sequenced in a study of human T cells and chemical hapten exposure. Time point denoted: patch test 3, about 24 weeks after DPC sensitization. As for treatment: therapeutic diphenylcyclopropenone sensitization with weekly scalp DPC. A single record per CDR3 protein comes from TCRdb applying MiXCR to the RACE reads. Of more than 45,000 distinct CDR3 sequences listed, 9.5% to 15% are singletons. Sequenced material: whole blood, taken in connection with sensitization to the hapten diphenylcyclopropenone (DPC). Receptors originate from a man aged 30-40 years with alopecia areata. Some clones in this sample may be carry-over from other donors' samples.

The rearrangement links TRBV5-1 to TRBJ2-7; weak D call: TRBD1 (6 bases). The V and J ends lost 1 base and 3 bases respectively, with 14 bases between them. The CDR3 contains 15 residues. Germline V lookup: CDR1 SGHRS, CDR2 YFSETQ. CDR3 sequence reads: CASSLRGQRDYEQYF. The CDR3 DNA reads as TGCGCCAGCAGCTTGAGAGGACAGCGAGACTACGAGCAGTACTTC.

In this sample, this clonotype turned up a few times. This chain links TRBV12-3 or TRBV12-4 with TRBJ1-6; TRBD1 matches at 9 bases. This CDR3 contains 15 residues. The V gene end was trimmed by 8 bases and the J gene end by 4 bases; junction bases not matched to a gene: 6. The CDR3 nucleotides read TGTGCCAGCCAGGACAGGGGCGTATATAATTCACCCCTCCACTTT. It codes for CASQDRGVYNSPLHF.

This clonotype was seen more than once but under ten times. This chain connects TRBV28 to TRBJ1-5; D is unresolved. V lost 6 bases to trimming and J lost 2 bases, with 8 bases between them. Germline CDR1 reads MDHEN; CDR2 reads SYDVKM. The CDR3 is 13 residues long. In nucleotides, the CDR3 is TGTGCCAGCAGGTACCAGGGCAATCAGCCCCAGCATTTT. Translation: CASRYQGNQPQHF.

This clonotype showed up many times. The CDR3 DNA reads TGTGCCAGCAAAATTGGCGGGGAAGACCTCACCGGGGAGCTGTTTTTT. Its translation is CASKIGGEDLTGELFF. J is TRBJ2-2 and V is TRBV12-3 or TRBV12-4; TRBD2 is a possible D gene (6 bases). V lost 7 bases, J lost 4 bases, and 19 bases lay in between. The CDR3 totals 16 residues.

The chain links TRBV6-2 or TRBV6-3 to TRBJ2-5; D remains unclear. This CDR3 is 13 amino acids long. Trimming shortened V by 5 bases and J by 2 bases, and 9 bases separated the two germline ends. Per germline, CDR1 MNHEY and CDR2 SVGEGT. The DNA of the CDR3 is TGTGCCAGCAGTACCCAGGTACAAGAGACCCAGTACTTC. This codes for CASSTQVQETQYF.

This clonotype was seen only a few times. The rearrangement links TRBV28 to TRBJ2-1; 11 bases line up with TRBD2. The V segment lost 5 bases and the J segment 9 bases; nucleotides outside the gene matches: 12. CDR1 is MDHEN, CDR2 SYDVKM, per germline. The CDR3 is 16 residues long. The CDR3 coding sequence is TGTGCCAGCAGTCTTCTTACTAGCGGGGGAATTGGTGAGCAGTTCTTC. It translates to CASSLLTSGGIGEQFF.

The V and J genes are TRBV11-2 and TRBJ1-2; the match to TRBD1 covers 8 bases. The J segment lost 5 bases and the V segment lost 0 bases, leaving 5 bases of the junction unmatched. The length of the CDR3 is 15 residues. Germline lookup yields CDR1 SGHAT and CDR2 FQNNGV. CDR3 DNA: TGTGCCAGCAGCTTAGATGACAGGGGATATTATGGCTACACCTTC. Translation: CASSLDDRGYYGYTF.

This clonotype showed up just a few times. Here the CDR3 DNA reads TGTGCCAGCAGCCGGACTAGCGGGGGGTTCGCAGATACGCAGTATTTT. Translation gives CASSRTSGGFADTQYF. This chain connects TRBV3-1 to TRBJ2-3, with 14 bases identical to TRBD2. This CDR3 contains 16 residues. Germline CDR1 LGHDT, CDR2 YNNKEL (reference sequence). J lost 4 bases, V lost 4 bases, and 4 bases had no gene match.

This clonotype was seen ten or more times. CDR3 in DNA: TGTGCCAGCAGTTTATGGGGCGGGGGCACCACAGATACGCAGTATTTT. Its protein is CASSLWGGGTTDTQYF. This sequence joins TRBV27 and TRBJ2-3, with a possible D match to TRBD2 (7 bases). The V end was cut by 1 base, the J end by 2 bases, with 13 bases between. The germline V gene has CDR1 MNHEY and CDR2 SMNVEV (reference sequence). The CDR3 runs to 16 residues.

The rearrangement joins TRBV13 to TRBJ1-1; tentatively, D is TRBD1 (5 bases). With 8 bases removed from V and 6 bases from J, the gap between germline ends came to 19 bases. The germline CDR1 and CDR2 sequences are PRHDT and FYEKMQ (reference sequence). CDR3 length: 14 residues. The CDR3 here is CASAEGSGGAEAFF. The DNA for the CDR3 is TGTGCCAGCGCCGAAGGGTCAGGAGGGGCTGAAGCTTTCTTT.

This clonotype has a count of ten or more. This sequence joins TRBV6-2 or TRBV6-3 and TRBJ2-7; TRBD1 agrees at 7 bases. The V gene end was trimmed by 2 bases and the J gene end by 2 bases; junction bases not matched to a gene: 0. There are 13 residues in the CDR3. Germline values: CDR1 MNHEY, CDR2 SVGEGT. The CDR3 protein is CASSYRGPYEQYF. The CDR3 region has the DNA TGTGCCAGCAGTTACAGGGGGCCCTACGAGCAGTACTTC.

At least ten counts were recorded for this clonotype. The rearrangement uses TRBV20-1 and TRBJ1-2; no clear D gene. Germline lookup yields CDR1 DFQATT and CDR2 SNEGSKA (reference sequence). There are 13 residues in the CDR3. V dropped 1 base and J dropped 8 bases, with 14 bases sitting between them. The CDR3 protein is CSARVGGMWGYTF. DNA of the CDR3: TGCAGTGCTAGAGTAGGAGGGATGTGGGGCTACACCTTC.

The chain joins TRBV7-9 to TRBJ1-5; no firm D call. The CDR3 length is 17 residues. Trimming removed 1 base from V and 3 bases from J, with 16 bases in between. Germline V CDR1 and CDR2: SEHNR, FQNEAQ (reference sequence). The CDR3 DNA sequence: TGTGCCAGCAGCTTAGATCCCTACCTCTTGAACAATCAGCCCCAGCATTTT. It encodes CASSLDPYLLNNQPQHF.

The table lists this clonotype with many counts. CDR3 in amino acids: CSAGPQGTGELFF. CDR3 in DNA: TGCAGTGCTGGGCCACAGGGCACCGGGGAGCTGTTTTTT. The chain is built from TRBV20-1 and TRBJ2-2; D is possibly TRBD1 (6 bases). V lost 5 bases, J lost 4 bases, and 11 bases lay in between. The CDR3 spans 13 residues. Germline CDR1 is DFQATT and CDR2 is SNEGSKA (reference sequence).

CDR3: CASSVVGLASDTQYF. The CDR3, as DNA: TGTGCCAGCAGCGTGGTAGGACTAGCATCCGATACGCAGTATTTT. The chain combines TRBV9 with TRBJ2-3, with 8 bases lining up with TRBD2. J gave up 6 bases and V 2 bases, and 8 bases lay outside the gene matches. Looked up from germline, CDR1 is SGDLS and CDR2 is YYNGEE. CDR3 length: 15 amino acids.

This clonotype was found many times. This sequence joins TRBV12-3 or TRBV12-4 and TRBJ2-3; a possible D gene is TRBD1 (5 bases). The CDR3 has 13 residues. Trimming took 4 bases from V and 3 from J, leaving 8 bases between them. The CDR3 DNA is TGTGCCAGCAGTTCCCCAGGGACAGATACGCAGTATTTT. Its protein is CASSSPGTDTQYF.

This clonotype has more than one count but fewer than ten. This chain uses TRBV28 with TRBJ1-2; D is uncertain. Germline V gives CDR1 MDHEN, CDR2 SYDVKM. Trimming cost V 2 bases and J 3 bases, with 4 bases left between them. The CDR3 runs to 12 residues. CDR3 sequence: CASSLEDYGYTF. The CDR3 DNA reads TGTGCCAGCAGTTTAGAGGACTATGGCTACACCTTC.

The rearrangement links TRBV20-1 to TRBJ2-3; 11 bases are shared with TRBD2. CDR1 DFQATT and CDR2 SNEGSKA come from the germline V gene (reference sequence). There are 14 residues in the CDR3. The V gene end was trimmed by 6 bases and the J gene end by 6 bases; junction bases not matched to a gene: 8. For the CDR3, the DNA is TGCAGTGCCCTCCATAGCGGGGGGGCGGATACGCAGTATTTT. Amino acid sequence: CSALHSGGADTQYF.

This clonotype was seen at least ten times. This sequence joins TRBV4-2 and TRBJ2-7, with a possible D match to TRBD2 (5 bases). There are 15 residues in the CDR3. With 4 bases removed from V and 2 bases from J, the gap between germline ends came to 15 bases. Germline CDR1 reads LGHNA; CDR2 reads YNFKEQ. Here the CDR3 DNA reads TGTGCCAGCAGCCCCGAATCCTCCGGGACCTACGAGCAGTACTTC. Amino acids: CASSPESSGTYEQYF.

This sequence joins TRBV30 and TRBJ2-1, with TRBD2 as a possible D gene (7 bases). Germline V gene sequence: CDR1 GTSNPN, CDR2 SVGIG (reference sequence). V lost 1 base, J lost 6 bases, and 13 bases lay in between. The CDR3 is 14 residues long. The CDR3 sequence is CAWSGRGGPNEQFF. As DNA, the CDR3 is TGTGCCTGGAGTGGGAGGGGGGGCCCCAATGAGCAGTTCTTC.

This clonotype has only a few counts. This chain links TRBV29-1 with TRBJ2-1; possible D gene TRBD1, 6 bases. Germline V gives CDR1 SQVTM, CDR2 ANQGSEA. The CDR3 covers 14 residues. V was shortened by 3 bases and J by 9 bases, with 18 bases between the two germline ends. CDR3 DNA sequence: TGCAGCGTTGATGGGGTTAACAGGGTGGGTGAGCAGTTCTTC. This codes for CSVDGVNRVGEQFF.

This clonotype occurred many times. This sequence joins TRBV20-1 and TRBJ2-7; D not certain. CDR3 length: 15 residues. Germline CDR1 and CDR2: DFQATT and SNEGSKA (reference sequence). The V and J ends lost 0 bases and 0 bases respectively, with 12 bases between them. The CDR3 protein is CSARDMGFGSYEQYF. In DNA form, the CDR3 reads TGCAGTGCTAGAGATATGGGCTTTGGCTCCTACGAGCAGTACTTC.

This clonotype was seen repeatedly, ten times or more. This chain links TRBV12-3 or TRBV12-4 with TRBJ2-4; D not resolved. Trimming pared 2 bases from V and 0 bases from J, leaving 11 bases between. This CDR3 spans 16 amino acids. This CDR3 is CASSLYRRLAKNIQYF. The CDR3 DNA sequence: TGTGCCAGCAGTTTATATAGACGTCTAGCCAAAAACATTCAGTACTTC.

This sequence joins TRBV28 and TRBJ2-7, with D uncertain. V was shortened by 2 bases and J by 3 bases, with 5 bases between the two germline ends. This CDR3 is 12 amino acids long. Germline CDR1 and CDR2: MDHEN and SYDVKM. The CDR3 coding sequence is TGTGCCAGCAGTTTAGTACGCTACGAGCAGTACTTC. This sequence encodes CASSLVRYEQYF.

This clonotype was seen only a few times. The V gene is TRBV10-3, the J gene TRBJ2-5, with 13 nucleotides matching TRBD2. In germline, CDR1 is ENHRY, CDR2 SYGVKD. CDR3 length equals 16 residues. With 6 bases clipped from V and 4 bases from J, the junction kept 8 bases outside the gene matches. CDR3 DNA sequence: TGTGCCATCAGAGGGACTAGCGGGGACGTAGGAGAGACCCAGTACTTC. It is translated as CAIRGTSGDVGETQYF.

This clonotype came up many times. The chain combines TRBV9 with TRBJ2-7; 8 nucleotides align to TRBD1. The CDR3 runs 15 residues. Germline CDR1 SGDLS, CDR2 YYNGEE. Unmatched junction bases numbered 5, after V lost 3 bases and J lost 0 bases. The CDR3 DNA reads TGTGCCAGCAGCGGGGGGACAGGAGGCTCCTACGAGCAGTACTTC. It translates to CASSGGTGGSYEQYF.

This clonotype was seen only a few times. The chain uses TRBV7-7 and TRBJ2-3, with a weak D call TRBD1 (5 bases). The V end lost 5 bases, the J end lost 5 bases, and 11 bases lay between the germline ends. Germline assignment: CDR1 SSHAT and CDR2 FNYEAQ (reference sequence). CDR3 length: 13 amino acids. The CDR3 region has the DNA TGTGCCAGCAGCAGTGTGCAGGGAGATACGCAGTATTTT. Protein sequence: CASSSVQGDTQYF.

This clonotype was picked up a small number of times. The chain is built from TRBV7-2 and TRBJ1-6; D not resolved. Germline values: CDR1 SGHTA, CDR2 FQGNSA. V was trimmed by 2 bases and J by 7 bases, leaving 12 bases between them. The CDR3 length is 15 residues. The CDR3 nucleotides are TGTGCCAGCAGCTTAAGGCGCGCAACCAATTCACCCCTCCACTTT. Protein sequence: CASSLRRATNSPLHF.

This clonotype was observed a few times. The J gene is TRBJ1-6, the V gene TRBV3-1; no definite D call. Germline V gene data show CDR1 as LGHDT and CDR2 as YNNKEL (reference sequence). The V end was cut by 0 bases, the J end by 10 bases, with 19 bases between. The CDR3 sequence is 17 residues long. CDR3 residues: CASSQEVGLSFGSPLHF. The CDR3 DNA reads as TGTGCCAGCAGCCAAGAAGTGGGCCTTTCTTTCGGGTCACCCCTCCACTTT.

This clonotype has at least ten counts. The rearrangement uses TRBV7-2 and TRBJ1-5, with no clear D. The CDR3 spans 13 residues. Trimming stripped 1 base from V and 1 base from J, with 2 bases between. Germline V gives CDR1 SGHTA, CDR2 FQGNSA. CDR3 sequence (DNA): TGTGCCAGCAGCTTAGAAAGCAATCAGCCCCAGCATTTT. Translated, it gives CASSLESNQPQHF.